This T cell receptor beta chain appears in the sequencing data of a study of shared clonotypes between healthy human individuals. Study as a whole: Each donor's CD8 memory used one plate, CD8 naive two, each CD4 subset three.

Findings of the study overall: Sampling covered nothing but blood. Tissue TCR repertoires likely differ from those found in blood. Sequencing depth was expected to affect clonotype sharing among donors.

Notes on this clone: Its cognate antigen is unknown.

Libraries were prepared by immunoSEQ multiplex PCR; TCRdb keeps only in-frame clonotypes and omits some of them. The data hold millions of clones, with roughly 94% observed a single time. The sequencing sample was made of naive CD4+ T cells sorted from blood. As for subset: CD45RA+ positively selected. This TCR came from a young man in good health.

CDR3 bases: TGTGCCAGCAGTTTAAAGCGGGGCTCCTACAATGAGCAGTTCTTC. As protein: CASSLKRGSYNEQFF. The chain uses TRBV27 and TRBJ2-1, with 7 nucleotides matching TRBD2. V lost 2 bases, J lost 0 bases, and 1 base stayed unmatched. Looked up from germline, CDR1 is MNHEY and CDR2 is SMNVEV (reference sequence). The CDR3 has 15 residues.